These T cell receptor beta chains were read from a single sample in a study of blood T cell repertoires in COVID-19. Sequencing was performed with immunoSEQ multiplex PCR; in TCRdb, only in-frame clones are kept and a portion is missing. The sample shows around 280,000 clones, 90% of them seen only once. The material sequenced was PBMCs or T cells enriched from blood (not recorded which). The receptors originated from a woman aged 18 to 35 with acute COVID-19. Both conserved end residues are part of each CDR3. A D gene is named only where the DNA matches it firmly. Size values are once, few and many counts, or a class for expanded clones, and some rows have none.

CDR3 length	D gene	V gene	clone size	J gene	CDR3 protein	CDR3 DNA
19	TRBD2	TRBV27	.	TRBJ2-5	CASSFAAGLAGSLEETQYF	TGTGCCAGCAGTTTTGCCGCGGGACTAGCGGGATCTTTGGAAGAGACCCAGTACTTC
16	TRBD1	TRBV9	.	TRBJ1-2	CASSSQSTGMGYGYTF	TGTGCCAGCAGCTCCCAATCGACAGGGATGGGCTATGGCTACACCTTC
16	.	TRBV7-2	.	TRBJ1-4	CASSLGVRTGGGKLFF	TGTGCCAGCAGCTTAGGGGTCCGGACGGGGGGCGGAAAACTGTTTTTT
13	.	TRBV5-4	.	TRBJ2-7	CASSLTTGGEQYF	TGTGCCAGCAGCTTGACTACTGGGGGGGAGCAGTACTTC
15	TRBD1	TRBV19	.	TRBJ1-2	CASSTQTGSVYGYTF	TGTGCCAGTAGTACCCAGACAGGGAGCGTGTATGGCTACACCTTC
13	.	TRBV2	few	TRBJ1-4	CASMRGGKEKLFF	TGTGCCAGCATGCGGGGGGGGAAAGAAAAACTGTTTTTT
18	.	TRBV28	.	TRBJ2-2	CASSLWAYRGKNTGELFF	TGTGCCAGCAGTTTATGGGCCTACAGAGGGAAGAACACCGGGGAGCTGTTTTTT
16	TRBD1	TRBV30	once	TRBJ1-2	CAWSVLGTGGSYGYTF	TGTGCCTGGAGTGTACTTGGGACAGGAGGCTCCTATGGCTACACCTTC
15	TRBD2	TRBV11-3	.	TRBJ2-7	CASSLGTSGSYEQYF	TGTGCCAGCAGCTTAGGGACTAGCGGGAGCTACGAGCAGTACTTC
17	.	TRBV28	few	TRBJ1-6	CASSLSGRGSYNSPLHF	TGTGCCAGCAGTTTAAGTGGGAGGGGCTCCTATAATTCACCCCTCCACTTT
14	TRBD1	TRBV6-5	.	TRBJ2-7	CASSRDRGQYEQYF	TGTGCCAGCAGCCGGGACAGGGGGCAGTACGAGCAGTACTTC
13	TRBD1	TRBV3-1/TRBV3-2	.	TRBJ1-2	CASGRGQGYGYTF	TGTGCCAGCGGCCGGGGACAGGGTTATGGCTACACCTTC
16	TRBD2	TRBV7-8	.	TRBJ2-1	CASSLFSGRAYNEQFF	TGTGCCAGCAGCTTATTCAGCGGGAGGGCTTACAATGAGCAGTTCTTC
16	TRBD2	TRBV7-2	.	TRBJ2-5	CASSLVLAGVGETQYF	TGTGCCAGCAGCTTAGTTCTAGCGGGAGTTGGGGAGACCCAGTACTTC
15	TRBD1	TRBV6-5	.	TRBJ1-2	CASRLEQGLNYGYTF	TGTGCCAGCAGGCTCGAACAGGGGCTCAACTATGGCTACACCTTC
13	.	TRBV9	.	TRBJ1-1	CASSLAVGTEAFF	TGTGCCAGCAGTCTAGCAGTGGGTACTGAAGCTTTCTTT
16	TRBD2	TRBV7-2	.	TRBJ2-2	CASSATSGRNTGELFF	TGTGCCAGCAGCGCCACTAGCGGGAGGAACACCGGGGAGCTGTTTTTT
15	.	TRBV13	.	TRBJ1-3	CASSLDRAPGNTIYF	TGTGCCAGCAGCTTAGACAGGGCGCCTGGAAACACCATATATTTT
17	TRBD1	TRBV11-3	.	TRBJ2-1	CASSLERRDSSNNEQFF	TGTGCCAGCAGCTTAGAACGTAGGGACAGCTCTAACAATGAGCAGTTCTTC
13	TRBD1	TRBV19	.	TRBJ2-7	CATRGTVGYEQYF	TGTGCCACTAGAGGGACAGTCGGTTACGAGCAGTACTTC
14	TRBD1	TRBV7-9	.	TRBJ1-1	CASSPKGQPTEAFF	TGTGCCAGCAGCCCCAAGGGACAGCCTACTGAAGCTTTCTTT
15	.	TRBV7-9	once	TRBJ1-4	CASSLQGTTNEKLFF	TGTGCCAGCAGCTTACAGGGGACAACTAATGAAAAACTGTTTTTT
15	.	TRBV5-1	.	TRBJ2-1	CASSTAGNSYNEQFF	TGCGCCAGCAGCACAGCGGGTAACTCCTACAATGAGCAGTTCTTC
16	TRBD1	TRBV2	.	TRBJ1-1	CASRIQGPSMNTEAFF	TGTGCCAGCAGGATACAGGGGCCCTCAATGAACACTGAAGCTTTCTTT
13	.	TRBV7-9	.	TRBJ1-6	CASSQEHNSPLHF	TGTGCCAGCAGCCAGGAACATAATTCACCCCTCCACTTT
15	.	TRBV15	once	TRBJ1-2	CATQGPTGPNYGYTF	TGTGCCACCCAGGGTCCCACAGGGCCGAACTATGGCTACACCTTC
13	.	TRBV19	.	TRBJ1-1	CASSTGVNTEAFF	TGTGCCAGTAGTACAGGGGTGAACACTGAAGCTTTCTTT
14	.	TRBV19	.	TRBJ2-4	CASSIEWAKNIQYF	TGTGCCAGTAGTATCGAGTGGGCCAAAAACATTCAGTACTTC
18	TRBD2	TRBV15	once	TRBJ2-1	CATSREGLAGGPQNEQFF	TGTGCCACCAGCAGAGAAGGACTAGCGGGAGGGCCTCAAAATGAGCAGTTCTTC
14	TRBD2	TRBV2	once	TRBJ2-5	CASGKLAGGLTQYF	TGTGCCAGCGGCAAACTAGCGGGAGGTCTGACCCAGTACTTC
15	TRBD1	TRBV28	.	TRBJ2-7	CASTSTGTGFYEQYF	TGTGCCAGCACCTCAACCGGGACAGGGTTCTACGAGCAGTACTTC
14	.	TRBV19	.	TRBJ2-7	CASSMGSAHYEQYF	TGTGCCAGTAGTATGGGTAGCGCCCACTACGAGCAGTACTTC
15	.	TRBV6-2/TRBV6-3	.	TRBJ1-5	CASSPEGNSNQPQHF	TGTGCCAGCAGTCCAGAGGGAAATAGCAATCAGCCCCAGCATTTT
14	TRBD1	TRBV5-1	.	TRBJ1-5	CASSLRTGDQPQHF	TGCGCCAGCAGCTTGCGGACAGGGGATCAGCCCCAGCATTTT
14	.	TRBV10-2	.	TRBJ2-7	CASSESGRSYEQYF	TGCGCCAGCAGTGAGTCGGGGAGATCCTACGAGCAGTACTTC
15	TRBD1	TRBV5-1	.	TRBJ1-4	CASSSGTVPNEKLFF	TGCGCCAGCAGCTCCGGGACAGTCCCTAATGAAAAACTGTTTTTT
16	TRBD2	TRBV15	.	TRBJ2-1	CATSPRLAGGTNEQFF	TGTGCCACCAGCCCCCGACTAGCGGGAGGCACTAATGAGCAGTTCTTC